Shown below are 19 T cell receptor beta chains from a single sample sequenced in a study of blood T cell repertoires in COVID-19. This table comes from immunoSEQ multiplex PCR, and its TCRdb copy is limited to in-frame clones, with some not included. Among approximately 70,000 clones, over 70% were seen once, and the ten largest hold around 2.3%. Sequencing input: peripheral blood. The receptor source for this set is an elderly man with active or convalescent COVID-19.

This clone was observed once. CDR3 protein: CASSLVTTYGYTF. CDR3 nucleotide sequence: TGTGCCAGCAGTTTGGTGACAACCTATGGCTACACCTTC. This sequence joins TRBV28 and TRBJ1-2; D not certain. Germline V gene data show CDR1 as MDHEN and CDR2 as SYDVKM. The CDR3 is 13 residues long. Trimming took 3 bases from V and 4 from J, leaving 9 bases between them.

V is TRBV5-1 and J is TRBJ1-2; TRBD1 agrees at 7 bases. The CDR3 covers 13 residues. The ends lost 4 bases at V and 6 bases at J; junction bases unmatched: 6. Germline V gene data show CDR1 as SGHRS and CDR2 as YFSETQ. The CDR3 DNA follows: TGCGCCAGCAGCAGGACAGGAGCTGATGGCTACACCTTC. As protein: CASSRTGADGYTF.

The J gene is TRBJ2-1, the V gene TRBV25-1, with a weak D call TRBD1 (5 bases). V was shortened by 1 base and J by 2 bases, with 9 bases between the two germline ends. The CDR3 contains 15 residues. Germline loops: CDR1 MGHDK, CDR2 SYGVNS. Here the CDR3 DNA reads TGTGCCAGCAGTGAATGGCAGGGAACCTACAATGAGCAGTTCTTC. Its protein is CASSEWQGTYNEQFF. The whole variable domain, remainder taken from reference TRBV25-1 and TRBJ2-1, is EADIYQTPRYLVIGTGKKITLECSQTMGHDKMYWYQQDPGMELHLIHYSYGVNSTEKGDLSSESTVSRIRTEHFPLTLESARPSHTSQYLCASSEWQGTYNEQFFGPGTRLTVL.

The chain couples TRBV18 to TRBJ1-3; 7 nucleotides agree with TRBD1. V trimming: 6 bases; J trimming: 5 bases; junction bases outside the gene matches: 16. CDR3 length: 17 amino acids. Germline-derived CDR1 and CDR2 are KGHSH and LQKENI. As DNA, the CDR3 is TGTGCCAGCTCGACACTTCCACTTAACAGGGGACGAAACACCATATATTTT. Amino acids: CASSTLPLNRGRNTIYF.

The chain couples TRBV11-2 to TRBJ2-7; 10 nucleotides match TRBD1. Germline CDR1 and CDR2: SGHAT and FQNNGV. V trimming: 5 bases; J trimming: 4 bases; junction bases outside the gene matches: 5. The CDR3 length is 14 residues. DNA of the CDR3: TGTGCCAGCAGCACGCGGACAGGGGGGTACGAGCAGTACTTC. Its protein is CASSTRTGGYEQYF. Variable domain in full (rest from reference TRBV11-2 and TRBJ2-7): EAGVAQSPRYKIIEKRQSVAFWCNPISGHATLYWYQQILGQGPKLLIQFQNNGVVDDSQLPKDRFSAERLKGVDSTLKIQPAKLEDSAVYLCASSTRTGGYEQYFGPGTRLTVT.

The chain links TRBV19 to TRBJ2-2, with D possibly being TRBD1 (5 bases). The V end lost 2 bases, the J end lost 7 bases, and 11 bases lay between the germline ends. The CDR3 covers 14 residues. From germline, CDR1 is LNHDA and CDR2 SQIVND (reference sequence). The CDR3 loop is CASSINIGVGELFF. The CDR3 DNA reads as TGTGCCAGTAGTATAAATATAGGGGTCGGGGAGCTGTTTTTT.

The chain joins TRBV5-5 to TRBJ2-3; 9 bases are shared with TRBD1. CDR1 SGHKS and CDR2 YYEKEE come from the germline V gene (reference sequence). V lost 5 bases and J lost 3; bases outside the gene matches: 7. This CDR3 has 15 amino acids. As DNA, the CDR3 is TGTGCCAGCAGTTCCGGGACAGGGTCGACAGATACGCAGTATTTT. Its translation: CASSSGTGSTDTQYF.

In its sample, this clone was seen a few times. This chain connects TRBV10-3 to TRBJ1-1; D may be TRBD1 (6 bases). Germline V gene sequence: CDR1 ENHRY, CDR2 SYGVKD. This CDR3 comprises 13 residues. Trimming removed 4 bases from V and 1 base from J, with 7 bases in between. The CDR3 nucleotides read TGTGCCATCAGTGGGACAGAGAACACTGAAGCTTTCTTT. Amino acid sequence: CAISGTENTEAFF.

V is TRBV10-1 and J is TRBJ1-4, with D hard to call. CDR3 length: 14 residues. CDR1 and CDR2 from the germline V gene are WNHNN and SYGVQD (reference sequence). The V gene lost 11 bases and the J gene lost 4 bases, with 17 bases spanning the gap. CDR3 sequence: CAVKVGAGNEKLFF. The CDR3, as DNA: TGCGCCGTCAAGGTGGGCGCGGGTAATGAAAAACTGTTTTTT.

V and J are TRBV19 and TRBJ2-1, with TRBD1 matching 8 bases. Germline loops: CDR1 LNHDA, CDR2 SQIVND (reference sequence). Trimming at V came to 3 bases and at J to 3 bases, leaving 7 bases not matched to a gene. This CDR3 contains 16 residues. The CDR3 DNA follows: TGTGCCAGTAGTATTCAGAAGGGACAGGTCTACAATGAGCAGTTCTTC. This gives the protein CASSIQKGQVYNEQFF.

This chain uses TRBV5-5 with TRBJ2-2, with 10 bases that match TRBD1. Germline CDR1 and CDR2: SGHKS and YYEKEE (reference sequence). V trimming: 3 bases; J trimming: 6 bases; junction bases outside the gene matches: 11. CDR3 length: 17 amino acids. CDR3 nucleotide sequence: TGTGCCAGCAGCTCCCATCGGACAGGGGGAAGCGCCGGGGAGCTGTTTTTT. As protein: CASSSHRTGGSAGELFF.

The sample holds one count of this clone. V and J are TRBV25-1 and TRBJ2-5; 7 bases line up with TRBD2. CDR1 is MGHDK and CDR2 is SYGVNS in the germline V gene. The J segment lost 2 bases and the V segment lost 6 bases, leaving 6 bases of the junction unmatched. CDR3 length equals 14 residues. The CDR3 is CASRPPGGQETQYF. The CDR3 DNA sequence: TGTGCCAGCAGGCCTCCGGGGGGTCAAGAGACCCAGTACTTC.

This clone was seen a single time. This chain uses TRBV11-2 with TRBJ2-2; 9 positions match TRBD1. V shed 5 bases and J 0 bases; nucleotides not matched to a gene: 4. Germline-derived CDR1 and CDR2 are SGHAT and FQNNGV. The CDR3 is made up of 16 amino acids. In DNA, the CDR3 is TGTGCCAGCAGCGCTACAGGGGGCTCGAACACCGGGGAGCTGTTTTTT. Protein sequence: CASSATGGSNTGELFF.

This clone came up a few times. The chain employs TRBV5-1 and TRBJ2-5, with 11 bases fitting TRBD2. CDR1 and CDR2 from the germline V gene are SGHRS and YFSETQ. Losses at the gene ends were 4 bases for V and 5 bases for J; bases not matched to a gene: 7. This CDR3 has 15 residues. The CDR3 nucleotides are TGCGCCAGCAGCATCTTAGCGGGGGGGCTCGAGACCCAGTACTTC. This translates into CASSILAGGLETQYF.

This clone occurred a few times. This rearrangement joins TRBV5-1 to TRBJ1-6, with a possible D match to TRBD1 (6 bases). Germline V lookup: CDR1 SGHRS, CDR2 YFSETQ. This CDR3 is 14 amino acids long. V lost 4 bases to trimming and J lost 7 bases, with 12 bases between them. CDR3 DNA: TGCGCCAGCAGCATTGGACAGCAAAATTCACCCCTCCACTTT. Its translation: CASSIGQQNSPLHF.

This chain joins TRBV2 and TRBJ1-5; D possibly corresponds to TRBD1 (5 bases). The CDR3 contains 15 residues. Germline V gene data show CDR1 as SNHLY and CDR2 as FYNNEI. Trimming pared 1 base from V and 2 bases from J, leaving 9 bases between. In nucleotides, the CDR3 is TGTGCCAGCAGTGAAGTTCAGGGCGGCAATCAGCCCCAGCATTTT. Encoded protein: CASSEVQGGNQPQHF. Based on the CDR3 plus reference TRBV2 and TRBJ1-5, the full variable domain is EPEVTQTPSHQVTQMGQEVILRCVPISNHLYFYWYRQILGQKVEFLVSFYNNEISEKSEIFDDQFSVERPDGSNFTLKIRSTKLEDSAMYFCASSEVQGGNQPQHFGDGTRLSIL.

This clone was seen a single time. As DNA, the CDR3 is TGTGCCAGCACCCTCAACAGGGACTATGGCTACACCTTC. It encodes CASTLNRDYGYTF. The chain recombines TRBV28 with TRBJ1-2; a possible D gene is TRBD1 (6 bases). The germline V gene encodes CDR1 MDHEN and CDR2 SYDVKM. V was clipped by 7 bases and J by 3 bases, with 12 bases between them. This CDR3 is 13 amino acids long.

This clone has more than one count but fewer than ten. The chain is built from TRBV6-5 and TRBJ1-5, with 9 bases matching TRBD1. The V gene end was trimmed by 7 bases and the J gene end by 4 bases; junction bases not matched to a gene: 5. The CDR3 extends over 14 amino acids. Germline V gene lookup returns CDR1 MNHEY and CDR2 SVGAGI. CDR3 region: CASTGTGWNQPQHF. The CDR3, as DNA: TGTGCCAGCACGGGGACAGGGTGGAATCAGCCCCAGCATTTT.

The chain joins TRBV18 to TRBJ2-7, with 11 bases aligning to TRBD1. The trim removed 5 bases at V and 6 bases at J, leaving 6 bases unmatched. This CDR3 comprises 14 residues. CDR1 is KGHSH, CDR2 LQKENI, per germline. The CDR3 nucleotides read TGTGCCAGCTCAAGGGACAGGGGGGCCCGCGAGCAGTACTTC. Protein product: CASSRDRGAREQYF. Variable domain in full (rest from reference TRBV18 and TRBJ2-7): NAGVMQNPRHLVRRRGQEARLRCSPMKGHSHVYWYRQLPEEGLKFMVYLQKENIIDESGMPKERFSAEFPKEGPSILRIQQVVRGDSAAYFCASSRDRGAREQYFGPGTRLTVT.